The 10 T cell receptor beta chains below come from one sample, sequenced in a study of STAT5B mutations in CD4+ large granular lymphocyte leukemia. Assay: immunoSEQ multiplex PCR; the TCRdb copy retains only in-frame clones and omits some. The repertoire consists of around 43,000 clones, with approximately 83% occurring once and the leading ten covering approximately 2.5%. Source material: CD4+ T cells from blood buffy coats. These receptors came from a human donor in good health.

The rearrangement joins TRBV7-2 to TRBJ2-1; 7 bases align to TRBD2. Germline V gene lookup returns CDR1 SGHTA and CDR2 FQGNSA. This CDR3 is 15 amino acids long. Trimming cost V 4 bases and J 2 bases; bases outside gene matches: 5. CDR3 residues: CASSSAGGTYNEQFF. The DNA for the CDR3 is TGTGCCAGCAGCTCCGCCGGGGGGACCTACAATGAGCAGTTCTTC.

V and J are TRBV7-3 and TRBJ1-1; D unresolved. This CDR3 has 14 residues. Trimming took off 0 bases at V and 0 bases at J, with 5 bases between the two ends. Germline V gives CDR1 SGHTA, CDR2 FQGTGA. CDR3 DNA sequence: TGTGCCAGCAGCTTAACAGGCTTGAACACTGAAGCTTTCTTT. It specifies CASSLTGLNTEAFF.

The chain is built from TRBV19 and TRBJ2-2; D unresolved. V gave up 3 bases and J gave up 5 bases, with 7 bases separating them. The CDR3 has 13 amino acids. Germline V CDR1 and CDR2: LNHDA, SQIVND (reference sequence). CDR3 amino acids: CASSIKATGELFF. DNA for the CDR3: TGTGCCAGTAGTATTAAGGCGACCGGGGAGCTGTTTTTT.

This rearrangement joins TRBV29-1 to TRBJ2-1; unclear D gene. Per germline, CDR1 SQVTM and CDR2 ANQGSEA. Trimming took off 6 bases at V and 7 bases at J, with 7 bases between the two ends. The CDR3 is 10 amino acids. CDR3 DNA: TGCAGCGTCGTCCGGAATGAGCAGTTCTTC. Encoded protein: CSVVRNEQFF.

The chain is built from TRBV6-5 and TRBJ1-1; D uncertain. The CDR3 loop spans 13 amino acids. Trimming cost V 4 bases and J 3 bases, with 9 bases left between them. The V gene's germline CDR1 is MNHEY and CDR2 SVGAGI. CDR3: CASSFVRDTEAFF. DNA for the CDR3: TGTGCCAGCAGTTTCGTCCGGGACACTGAAGCTTTCTTT.

This rearrangement joins TRBV6-5 to TRBJ2-7, with TRBD2 matching 12 bases. Germline CDR1 reads MNHEY; CDR2 reads SVGAGI. V dropped 5 bases and J dropped 5; count of bases not matched to a gene: 7. The CDR3 length is 15 residues. This CDR3 reads CASSILTSGRNEQYF. CDR3 nucleotides: TGTGCCAGCAGTATCTTGACTAGCGGGAGAAACGAGCAGTACTTC.

The chain combines TRBV6-6 with TRBJ1-5; unclear D gene. V was cut by 5 bases and J by 4 bases, with 15 bases left in between. The germline CDR1 and CDR2 sequences are MNHNY and SVGAGI (reference sequence). This CDR3 comprises 15 residues. CDR3 DNA: TGTGCCAGCAGTCAAGGTCACCCTGGGAATCAGCCCCAGCATTTT. It yields the protein CASSQGHPGNQPQHF.

The V and J genes are TRBV5-1 and TRBJ2-7; 7 nucleotides agree with TRBD2. Trimming removed 0 bases from V and 6 bases from J; junction bases left unmatched: 6. CDR3 size: 14 residues. Germline V CDR1 and CDR2: SGHRS, YFSETQ. CDR3 residues: CASSLGLAVVEQYF. CDR3 coding DNA: TGCGCCAGCAGCTTGGGACTAGCTGTTGTCGAGCAGTACTTC.

The rearrangement joins TRBV5-1 to TRBJ2-3, with TRBD2 identical over 7 bases. CDR3 length equals 16 residues. With 6 bases clipped from V and 1 base from J, the junction kept 11 bases outside the gene matches. CDR1 is SGHRS and CDR2 is YFSETQ in the germline V gene. CDR3 amino acids: CASTQVKTSGTDTQYF. As DNA, the CDR3 is TGCGCCAGCACCCAGGTCAAAACTAGCGGCACAGATACGCAGTATTTT. Drawing the rest from reference TRBV5-1 and TRBJ2-3, the complete variable domain is KAGVTQTPRYLIKTRGQQVTLSCSPISGHRSVSWYQQTPGQGLQFLFEYFSETQRNKGNFPGRFSGRQFSNSRSEMNVSTLELGDSALYLCASTQVKTSGTDTQYFGPGTRLTVL.

The chain employs TRBV19 and TRBJ1-1; D is ambiguous. V lost 3 bases and J lost 4, with 12 bases in between. Germline V gives CDR1 LNHDA, CDR2 SQIVND (reference sequence). The CDR3 has 14 amino acids. The CDR3 DNA reads as TGTGCCAGTAGTATTCACGAGGGAAGCACTGAAGCTTTCTTT. Protein sequence: CASSIHEGSTEAFF.